The sequence of this TCR beta chain was determined in a study of blood T cell repertoires in COVID-19. This clone appeared a single time. At one of its ends the junction is not consistent with the germline gene, which may arise from a read error. Assay: immunoSEQ multiplex PCR; the TCRdb copy retains only in-frame clones and omits some. The sample records over 60,000 clones, about 80% being singletons. The CDR3 consists of 14 residues. Per germline, CDR1 SNHLY and CDR2 FYNNEI. The sequenced sample was peripheral blood. The TCR sequence derives from a man in his fifties or sixties with COVID-19, enrolled during active disease. V gene TRBV2 combines with J gene TRBJ2-7; 8 nucleotides match TRBD1. The CDR3 DNA reads TGTGCCAGCAGCGAAGACAGGGGTTTCTACGAGCAGTACTTC. Encoded protein: CASSEDRGFYEQYF.